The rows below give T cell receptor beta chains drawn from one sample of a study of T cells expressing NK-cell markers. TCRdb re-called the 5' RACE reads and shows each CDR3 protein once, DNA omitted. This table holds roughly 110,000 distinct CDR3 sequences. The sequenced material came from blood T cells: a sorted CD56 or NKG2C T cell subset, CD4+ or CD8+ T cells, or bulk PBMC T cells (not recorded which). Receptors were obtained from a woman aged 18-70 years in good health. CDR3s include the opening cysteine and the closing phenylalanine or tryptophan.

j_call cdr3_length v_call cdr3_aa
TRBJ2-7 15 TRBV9 CASSAGAGSSYEQYF
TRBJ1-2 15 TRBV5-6 CASSLDRRLNYGYTF
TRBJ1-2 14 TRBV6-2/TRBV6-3 CASSLDSYRYGYTF
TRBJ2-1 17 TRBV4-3 CASSQYEQGQGLNEQFF
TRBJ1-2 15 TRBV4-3 CASSQDRFGTDGYTF
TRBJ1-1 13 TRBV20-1 CSASEPLDTEAFF
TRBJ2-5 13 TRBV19 CASTGSGRETQYF
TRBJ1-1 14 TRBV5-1 CASSSQGAITEAFF
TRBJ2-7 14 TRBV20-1 CSARDRGSSYEQYF
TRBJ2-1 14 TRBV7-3 CASSPPGLNDEQFF
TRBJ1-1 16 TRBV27 CASSLKVGWFNTEAFF
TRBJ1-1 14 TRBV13 CASSRPEPNTEAFF
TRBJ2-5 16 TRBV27 CASSRGLAGPQETQYF
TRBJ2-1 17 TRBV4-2 CASSQEPLLAERNEQFF
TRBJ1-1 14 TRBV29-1 CSVDRRGMNTEAFF
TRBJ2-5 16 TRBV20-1 CSANLVRQTVYETQYF
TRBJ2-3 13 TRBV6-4 CASSDKDTDTQYF
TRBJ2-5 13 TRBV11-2 CASSLQLEETQYF
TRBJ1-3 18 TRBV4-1 CASSQDPQGTTSGNTIYF
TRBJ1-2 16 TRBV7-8 CASSSVPGLANYGYTF
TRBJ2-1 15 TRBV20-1 CSARDRGPLTNEQFF
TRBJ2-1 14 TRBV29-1 CSALGQASYNEQFF
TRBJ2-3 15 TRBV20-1 CSASRLFGGTDTQYF
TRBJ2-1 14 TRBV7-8 CASSLAGPSNEQFF
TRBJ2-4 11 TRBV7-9 CASSATDIQYF
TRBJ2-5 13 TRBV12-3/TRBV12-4 CASTLDRGETQYF
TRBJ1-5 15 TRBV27 CASSWGAGSNQPQHF